A single sample is the source of the 19 T cell receptor beta chains below, sequenced in a study of post-analysis software for immune sequencing data. What these receptors recognize is not known. Unique molecular identifiers featured in each of the TCR beta cDNA libraries. MiXCR was run by TCRdb on the PCR reads, yielding one entry per CDR3 protein. Among fewer than 850,000 distinct CDR3 sequences listed, roughly 27% were seen once. The study, taken as a whole, reports: Compared with controls, patients had more of about five TRBV segments, including TRBV5-6, TRBV5-1 and TRBV20-1.

Material: blood. All receptors come from a girl under 18 with multiple sclerosis.

J is TRBJ1-5 and V is TRBV12-3 or TRBV12-4; 9 bases map to TRBD1. The trim removed 5 bases at V and 3 bases at J, leaving 5 bases unmatched. CDR3 size: 15 residues. CDR3 DNA sequence: TGTGCCAGCAGTCTCGACAGGGGGACCAATCAGCCCCAGCATTTT. Its protein is CASSLDRGTNQPQHF.

V gene TRBV9 combines with J gene TRBJ2-4; D perhaps matches TRBD2 (5 bases). The closer fit of TRBJ2-7 to the DNA end suggests the J call may be wrong. CDR1 is SGDLS, CDR2 YYNGEE, per germline. CDR3 length equals 14 residues. CDR3 coding DNA: TGTGCCAGCAGCGTGGGTTTCTCGGGGTACGAGCAGTACTTC. Its translation is CASSVGFSGYEQYF.

The table lists this clonotype with a few counts. The rearrangement links TRBV5-1 to TRBJ2-3, with D maybe TRBD2 (6 bases). Trimming removed 0 bases at V and 0 bases at J, with 23 bases between. This CDR3 spans 20 amino acids. Germline CDR1 and CDR2: SGHRS and YFSETQ. CDR3 DNA sequence: TGCGCCAGCAGCTTGGAAGGTGGACATCCCGGGGGAAGTAGCACAGATACGCAGTATTTT. This translates into CASSLEGGHPGGSSTDTQYF. Full variable domain (rest looked up from reference TRBV5-1 and TRBJ2-3): KAGVTQTPRYLIKTRGQQVTLSCSPISGHRSVSWYQQTPGQGLQFLFEYFSETQRNKGNFPGRFSGRQFSNSRSEMNVSTLELGDSALYLCASSLEGGHPGGSSTDTQYFGPGTRLTVL.

This clonotype was counted between two and nine times. The rearrangement uses TRBV29-1 and TRBJ1-2; possible D gene TRBD1, 5 bases. Germline CDR1 and CDR2: SQVTM and ANQGSEA. The CDR3 has 14 residues. V lost 2 bases and J lost 3, with 13 bases in between. CDR3 coding DNA: TGCAGCGTTGAATTGTCTGGGGGAGACTATGGCTACACCTTC. Translating it yields CSVELSGGDYGYTF.

Details on this clonotype: A much larger clone differs by one base, so this may be a read error. V is TRBV4-1 and J is TRBJ1-2; D is unclear. The CDR3 spans 15 residues. Germline V gene data show CDR1 as MGHRA and CDR2 as YSYEKL. The CDR3 reads CASSEESGRSCGYTF. In nucleotides, the CDR3 is TGCGCCAGCAGCGAAGAGAGCGGGAGATCCTGTGGCTACACCTTC.

This clonotype was recorded at least ten times. The chain joins TRBV29-1 to TRBJ2-1; D gene uncertain. The ends were cut back, 4 bases at V and 8 bases at J, with 3 bases in the middle. Germline loops: CDR1 SQVTM, CDR2 ANQGSEA. The CDR3 covers 9 residues. Here the CDR3 DNA reads TGCAGCGTTGGTTATGAGCAGTTCTTC. This gives the protein CSVGYEQFF.

This clonotype was counted at least ten times. The V gene is TRBV29-1, the J gene TRBJ2-1, with 7 bases aligning to TRBD2. The CDR3 covers 11 residues. Trimming at V came to 4 bases and at J to 14 bases, leaving 8 bases not matched to a gene. Germline CDR1 and CDR2: SQVTM and ANQGSEA. Here the CDR3 reads CSVGRGEGEFF. The CDR3, as DNA: TGCAGCGTTGGAAGAGGGGAGGGAGAGTTCTTC.

This clonotype came up a few times. The rearrangement uses TRBV15 and TRBJ2-7; TRBD2 might be the D (6 bases). The CDR3 covers 14 residues. Trimming stripped 7 bases from V and 3 bases from J, with 16 bases between. CDR1 is LNHNV and CDR2 is YYDKDF in the germline V gene (reference sequence). DNA for the CDR3: TGTGCCACCACCACGGACCGGGGGTTCTACGAGCAGTACTTC. Translation: CATTTDRGFYEQYF.

This clonotype was recorded a few times. The chain links TRBV7-2 to TRBJ1-1; perhaps TRBD1 as D (6 bases). Per the germline V gene, CDR1 is SGHTA and CDR2 is FQGNSA. The V end was cut by 5 bases, the J end by 5 bases, with 18 bases between. The CDR3 extends over 15 amino acids. CDR3 DNA: TGTGCCAGCAGCGCCACCACGGCAGGGGCTACTGAAGCTTTCTTT. Amino acids: CASSATTAGATEAFF.

This clonotype was seen only a few times. The chain couples TRBV29-1 to TRBJ2-1; 14 positions match TRBD2. This CDR3 contains 13 residues. Trimming cost V 4 bases and J 8 bases; bases outside gene matches: 1. Germline V lookup: CDR1 SQVTM, CDR2 ANQGSEA. The CDR3 region has the DNA TGCAGCGTTGCGGGACTAGCGGGGGATGAGCAGTTCTTC. Its translation: CSVAGLAGDEQFF.

This clonotype was recorded a few times. This chain uses TRBV12-3 or TRBV12-4 with TRBJ1-5; 9 positions agree with TRBD1. V gave up 5 bases and J gave up 0 bases; unmatched junction bases: 5. This CDR3 is 16 amino acids long. The CDR3 reads CASSAGTGRSNQPQHF. As DNA, the CDR3 is TGTGCCAGCAGTGCAGGGACAGGGCGTAGCAATCAGCCCCAGCATTTT.

This clonotype has a handful of counts. The chain couples TRBV6-5 to TRBJ1-2; unclear D gene. V was trimmed by 2 bases and J by 8 bases, leaving 12 bases between them. The CDR3 has 13 amino acids. Germline loops: CDR1 MNHEY, CDR2 SVGAGI. CDR3 amino acids: CASSYLTFMGYTF. CDR3 DNA sequence: TGTGCCAGCAGTTACCTAACGTTTATGGGCTACACCTTC.

This chain joins TRBV6-1 and TRBJ1-5, with D tentatively TRBD1 (5 bases). The CDR3 consists of 15 residues. Germline values: CDR1 MNHNS, CDR2 SASEGT. V shed 4 bases and J shed 3 bases, with 13 bases lying between them. This chain's CDR3 is CASSGGTGANQPQHF. As DNA, the CDR3 is TGTGCCAGCAGTGGAGGAACCGGGGCCAATCAGCCCCAGCATTTT.

V is TRBV29-1 and J is TRBJ2-5; 15 bases are a match to TRBD2. Near its end, the DNA agrees better with TRBJ2-7, so the J call may be wrong. The CDR3 is 14 amino acids. Germline V gene lookup returns CDR1 SQVTM and CDR2 ANQGSEA. CDR3 sequence (DNA): TGCAGCGTCCGCGGACTAGCGGGGGGGCTCGAGCAGTACTTC. As protein: CSVRGLAGGLEQYF.

The V and J genes are TRBV7-9 and TRBJ1-5; 9 bases agree with TRBD1. Germline V lookup: CDR1 SEHNR, CDR2 FQNEAQ (reference sequence). V was clipped by 7 bases and J by 12 bases; unmatched bases: 10. The CDR3 has 13 residues. CDR3 sequence: CASTPGQGMFQHF. The CDR3 nucleotides read TGTGCCAGCACGCCGGGACAGGGAATGTTCCAGCATTTT.

Many counts were recorded for this clonotype. The rearrangement uses TRBV28 and TRBJ2-7, with a tentative D call TRBD1 (6 bases). This CDR3 contains 15 residues. Germline values: CDR1 MDHEN, CDR2 SYDVKM. V was trimmed by 7 bases and J by 6 bases, leaving 22 bases between them. CDR3 sequence (DNA): TGTGCCAGCACCCCCTCGAGACAGGCTTTCTCCGAGCAGTACTTC. Protein product: CASTPSRQAFSEQYF.

This clonotype turned up a few times. V gene TRBV7-6 combines with J gene TRBJ2-1; D tentatively reads TRBD1 or TRBD2 (5 bases each). CDR1 SGHVS and CDR2 FNYEAQ come from the germline V gene. The CDR3 loop spans 15 amino acids. Trimming pared 5 bases from V and 6 bases from J, leaving 17 bases between. This CDR3 is CASSVGTVRANEQFF. The CDR3 DNA reads TGTGCCAGCAGCGTCGGGACGGTGCGGGCCAATGAGCAGTTCTTC.

The chain joins TRBV11-2 to TRBJ2-1, with D hard to call. Germline lookup yields CDR1 SGHAT and CDR2 FQNNGV. V lost 1 base, J lost 1 base, and 8 bases lay in between. The CDR3 loop spans 15 amino acids. DNA of the CDR3: TGTGCCAGCAGCTTAGTGATTAGTTCCTACAATGAGCAGTTCTTC. Protein sequence: CASSLVISSYNEQFF.

The chain links TRBV5-1 to TRBJ2-5, with TRBD1 identical over 8 bases. The germline CDR1 and CDR2 sequences are SGHRS and YFSETQ. The CDR3 extends over 15 amino acids. After removal of 1 base from V and 4 bases from J, the junction contained 6 bases not matched to a gene. CDR3 sequence reads: CASSLTQGALETQYF. CDR3 bases: TGCGCCAGCAGCTTGACCCAGGGGGCTTTAGAGACCCAGTACTTC.